The 31 T cell receptor beta chains reported below all come from one sample, sequenced in a study of blood T cell repertoires in COVID-19. Repertoires were generated with immunoSEQ multiplex PCR, while TCRdb's copy carries only in-frame clones and drops some. The sample holds over 200,000 clones; roughly 80% are singletons and the top ten take approximately 5%. The sample was peripheral blood. All receptors derive from a human donor in a cohort sampled during active COVID-19.

The chain is built from TRBV29-1 and TRBJ1-2; no clear D. CDR1 and CDR2 from the germline V gene are SQVTM and ANQGSEA. The CDR3 has 10 residues. Trimming left V 0 bases short and J 6 bases short, with 2 bases between. CDR3 protein: CSVEDNGYTF. In DNA, the CDR3 is TGCAGCGTTGAAGATAATGGCTACACCTTC.

This clone was seen more than once but under ten times. The chain is built from TRBV3-1 (or the pseudogene TRBV3-2) and TRBJ2-3; 8 nucleotides line up with TRBD1. CDR1 and CDR2 from the germline V gene are LGHDT and YNNKEL (reference sequence). Trimming took 4 bases from V and 0 from J; bases not matched to a gene: 6. This CDR3 spans 16 amino acids. CDR3 sequence reads: CASSLRTGLSTDTQYF. The DNA of the CDR3 is TGTGCCAGCAGCCTTAGGACAGGGTTAAGCACAGATACGCAGTATTTT.

The chain has TRBV4-1 and TRBJ2-1; 11 nucleotides agree with TRBD2. The CDR3 loop spans 21 amino acids. CDR1 and CDR2 from the germline V gene are MGHRA and YSYEKL. After removal of 4 bases from V and 0 bases from J, the junction contained 17 bases not matched to a gene. DNA of the CDR3: TGCGCCAGCAGCCGATTAGTAGCTAGCGGGAGGACCTTGAGCTCCTACAATGAGCAGTTCTTC. It codes for CASSRLVASGRTLSSYNEQFF.

V and J are TRBV7-2 and TRBJ2-7; 9 bases fit TRBD2. The CDR3 consists of 18 residues. The V segment lost 1 base and the J segment 0 bases; nucleotides outside the gene matches: 10. Germline V gene sequence: CDR1 SGHTA, CDR2 FQGNSA. This CDR3 reads CASSLVVGSGRFSYEQYF. The DNA for the CDR3 is TGTGCCAGCAGCTTAGTCGTTGGTAGCGGGAGATTCTCCTACGAGCAGTACTTC.

V gene TRBV11-2 combines with J gene TRBJ2-7; 12 bases align to TRBD1. Germline trimming cut 3 bases from V and 2 bases from J; bases unmatched to any gene: 5. CDR1 SGHAT and CDR2 FQNNGV come from the germline V gene. The length of the CDR3 is 16 residues. The CDR3 here is CASSFLRDRGPYEQYF. DNA of the CDR3: TGTGCCAGCAGCTTTCTCCGGGACAGGGGGCCCTACGAGCAGTACTTC.

This clone was seen only a few times. The rearrangement links TRBV7-3 to TRBJ2-3; TRBD1 matches at 9 bases. Germline V lookup: CDR1 SGHTA, CDR2 FQGTGA. The V segment lost 5 bases and the J segment 5 bases; nucleotides outside the gene matches: 5. The CDR3 length is 14 residues. The CDR3 spells CASSMGQGGDTQYF. CDR3 DNA: TGTGCCAGCAGCATGGGACAGGGCGGAGATACGCAGTATTTT.

The genes are TRBV18 and TRBJ1-4; perhaps TRBD1 as D (6 bases). This CDR3 region has 15 residues. Germline CDR1 KGHSH, CDR2 LQKENI. The V and J ends lost 4 bases and 3 bases respectively, with 12 bases between them. Written as DNA, the CDR3 is TGTGCCAGCTCACAGGGCGGGGGCGCTAATGAAAAACTGTTTTTT. Its protein is CASSQGGGANEKLFF.

This clone turned up a few times. The rearrangement links TRBV7-9 to TRBJ2-7; D may be TRBD1 (5 bases). Deletions cut 1 base from V and 3 bases from J, with 13 bases between. Germline values: CDR1 SEHNR, CDR2 FQNEAQ (reference sequence). This CDR3 is 15 amino acids long. DNA of the CDR3: TGTGCCAGCAGCTTAGAGGGGTGGGTACGCTACGAGCAGTACTTC. The encoded protein is CASSLEGWVRYEQYF.

This clone was recorded once. The chain joins TRBV2 to TRBJ2-7; 7 bases are shared with TRBD2. This CDR3 contains 16 residues. CDR1 SNHLY and CDR2 FYNNEI come from the germline V gene. V gave up 5 bases and J gave up 3 bases; unmatched junction bases: 13. CDR3 protein: CASSRGSRDYLYEQYF. For the CDR3, the DNA is TGTGCCAGCAGTCGCGGGTCCCGGGACTACCTCTACGAGCAGTACTTC. The variable domain in full, with the rest retrieved from reference TRBV2 and TRBJ2-7, is EPEVTQTPSHQVTQMGQEVILRCVPISNHLYFYWYRQILGQKVEFLVSFYNNEISEKSEIFDDQFSVERPDGSNFTLKIRSTKLEDSAMYFCASSRGSRDYLYEQYFGPGTRLTVT.

The V gene is TRBV9, the J gene TRBJ2-5; 11 bases match TRBD1. The trim removed 4 bases at V and 5 bases at J, leaving 10 bases unmatched. The CDR3 runs 16 residues. Germline loops: CDR1 SGDLS, CDR2 YYNGEE. The CDR3 spells CASSFSGQGARETQYF. The CDR3, as DNA: TGTGCCAGCAGCTTTTCTGGACAGGGGGCTAGGGAGACCCAGTACTTC.

V is TRBV7-2 and J is TRBJ1-1; the match to TRBD1 covers 9 bases. Germline V gene data show CDR1 as SGHTA and CDR2 as FQGNSA. J gave up 9 bases and V 5 bases, and 4 bases lay outside the gene matches. This CDR3 has 12 residues. CDR3 nucleotides: TGTGCCAGCAGCATACACAGGGGGCAAGCTTTCTTT. Encoded protein: CASSIHRGQAFF.

The rearrangement links TRBV14 to TRBJ1-1; tentatively, D is TRBD1 (5 bases). The V gene's germline CDR1 is SGHDN and CDR2 FVKESK. With 1 base removed from V and 5 bases from J, the gap between germline ends came to 17 bases. The CDR3 is made up of 16 amino acids. The CDR3 DNA reads TGTGCCAGCAGCCAAGCTAAGGGGCGCGGCAGAACTGAAGCTTTCTTT. Amino acid sequence: CASSQAKGRGRTEAFF.

The rearrangement joins TRBV5-4 to TRBJ2-7, with 7 bases fitting TRBD2. This CDR3 is built from 15 residues. Looked up from germline, CDR1 is SGHNT and CDR2 is YYREEE (reference sequence). The ends lost 0 bases at V and 3 bases at J; junction bases unmatched: 6. In nucleotides, the CDR3 is TGTGCCAGCAGCTTGGTCGTGGGAGGGGTCTACGAGCAGTACTTC. Its protein is CASSLVVGGVYEQYF.

The chain uses TRBV7-6 and TRBJ2-3; 8 bases line up with TRBD1. The CDR3 is made up of 15 amino acids. Germline values: CDR1 SGHVS, CDR2 FNYEAQ. The J segment lost 3 bases and the V segment lost 4 bases, leaving 6 bases of the junction unmatched. The DNA of the CDR3 is TGTGCCAGCAGCTCCCGACAGGGGAGGACAGATACGCAGTATTTT. Its protein product is CASSSRQGRTDTQYF.

This clone came up once. The V and J genes are TRBV7-9 and TRBJ1-5, with D tentatively TRBD1 (5 bases). Germline CDR1 and CDR2: SEHNR and FQNEAQ (reference sequence). This CDR3 spans 15 amino acids. The germline V and J ends were trimmed by 2 bases and 2 bases, with 10 bases remaining between them. The CDR3 here is CASSLSVGGNQPQHF. The CDR3 nucleotides are TGTGCCAGCAGCTTATCAGTAGGGGGCAATCAGCCCCAGCATTTT.

The J gene is TRBJ1-2, the V gene TRBV3-1 (or the pseudogene TRBV3-2), with D tentatively TRBD1 (6 bases). V lost 0 bases, J lost 2 bases, and 16 bases lay in between. CDR1 and CDR2 from the germline V gene are LGHDT and YNNKEL (reference sequence). This CDR3 is 17 amino acids long. CDR3 bases: TGTGCCAGCAGCCAAGAGATGGTTACTGGACAGAACTATGGCTACACCTTC. Protein sequence: CASSQEMVTGQNYGYTF.

This chain joins TRBV27 and TRBJ2-1, with 8 bases matching TRBD2. This CDR3 is 15 amino acids long. V lost 5 bases and J lost 6; bases outside the gene matches: 9. The germline V gene has CDR1 MNHEY and CDR2 SMNVEV (reference sequence). CDR3 region: CASSPRLAGINEQFF. As DNA, the CDR3 is TGTGCCAGCAGTCCCCGGCTAGCGGGCATCAATGAGCAGTTCTTC.

V usage is TRBV15 and J usage is TRBJ2-7; 7 positions match TRBD2. The trim removed 2 bases at V and 7 bases at J, leaving 8 bases unmatched. The CDR3 covers 14 residues. Germline V gene sequence: CDR1 LNHNV, CDR2 YYDKDF (reference sequence). As DNA, the CDR3 is TGTGCCACCAGCAGATCGGGCGGGAGTGGTGAGCAGTACTTC. Protein: CATSRSGGSGEQYF.

The chain is built from TRBV15 and TRBJ1-1, with 11 bases fitting TRBD1. The CDR3 consists of 15 residues. From germline, CDR1 is LNHNV and CDR2 YYDKDF (reference sequence). Trimming cost V 5 bases and J 7 bases; bases outside gene matches: 9. CDR3 nucleotide sequence: TGTGCCACCAGCGCCCGGACAGGGGGCGGGATTGAAGCTTTCTTT. Residues: CATSARTGGGIEAFF.

The genes are TRBV4-1 and TRBJ1-2; 11 bases fit TRBD1. The length of the CDR3 is 16 residues. Germline CDR1 is MGHRA and CDR2 is YSYEKL. V gave up 1 base and J gave up 5 bases; unmatched junction bases: 6. The CDR3: CASSQATGQGAYGYTF. The CDR3 nucleotides read TGCGCCAGCAGCCAAGCCACAGGACAGGGGGCATATGGCTACACCTTC.

V gene TRBV5-6 combines with J gene TRBJ1-4, with TRBD1 matching over 9 bases. The CDR3 is 16 residues long. The V gene end was trimmed by 1 base and the J gene end by 3 bases; junction bases not matched to a gene: 4. The germline V gene encodes CDR1 SGHDT and CDR2 YYEEEE. CDR3 sequence reads: CASSLPGQGSNEKLFF. The CDR3 DNA reads TGTGCCAGCAGCTTGCCGGGACAGGGTTCTAATGAAAAACTGTTTTTT.

The chain carries TRBV24-1 and TRBJ2-1; 7 nucleotides line up with TRBD2. Looked up from germline, CDR1 is KGHDR and CDR2 is SFDVKD. V was clipped by 3 bases and J by 0 bases; unmatched bases: 4. CDR3 length equals 16 residues. The CDR3, as DNA: TGTGCCACCAGTGATCCTCTAGCGGCCTCCTACAATGAGCAGTTCTTC. It is translated as CATSDPLAASYNEQFF.

The chain joins TRBV6-2 or TRBV6-3 to TRBJ2-1; 9 nucleotides align to TRBD1. This CDR3 comprises 15 residues. Germline V gene lookup returns CDR1 MNHEY and CDR2 SVGEGT. With 5 bases clipped from V and 2 bases from J, the junction kept 4 bases outside the gene matches. The CDR3 sequence is CASSPTGGPYNEQFF. The CDR3 DNA reads as TGTGCCAGCAGTCCAACAGGGGGCCCCTACAATGAGCAGTTCTTC.

The chain couples TRBV9 to TRBJ2-7; 7 positions match TRBD2. V shed 4 bases, J shed 0 bases, and the junction held 10 bases outside the gene matches. Germline loops: CDR1 SGDLS, CDR2 YYNGEE. This CDR3 has 16 amino acids. The CDR3 loop reads CASSPRGDGPSYEQYF. The CDR3 DNA is TGTGCCAGCAGCCCCCGGGGGGATGGGCCCTCCTACGAGCAGTACTTC.

Here the CDR3 DNA reads TGTGCCAGTAGTATCGGACAGCCGGGGGAGACCCAGTACTTC. Translating gives CASSIGQPGETQYF. J is TRBJ2-5 and V is TRBV19, with D possibly matching TRBD1 (6 bases). The CDR3 length is 14 residues. V was pared by 3 bases and J by 5 bases, with 13 bases between. Per germline, CDR1 LNHDA and CDR2 SQIVND (reference sequence).

The chain combines TRBV15 with TRBJ2-5; D is possibly TRBD2 (5 bases). The germline CDR1 and CDR2 sequences are LNHNV and YYDKDF (reference sequence). V lost 8 bases and J lost 5, with 21 bases in between. The CDR3 is 15 amino acids. Here the CDR3 reads CATSGGPPLRETQYF. CDR3 DNA sequence: TGTGCCACCTCAGGCGGGCCTCCCCTTCGGGAGACCCAGTACTTC. Filled out from reference TRBV15 and TRBJ2-5, the complete variable domain reads DAMVIQNPRYQVTQFGKPVTLSCSQTLNHNVMYWYQQKSSQAPKLLFHYYDKDFNNEADTPDNFQSRRPNTSFCFLDIRSPGLGDTAMYLCATSGGPPLRETQYFGPGTRLLVL.

This clone was counted only a few times. The V and J genes are TRBV7-8 and TRBJ1-4, with TRBD1 as a possible D gene (5 bases). The ends were cut back, 4 bases at V and 8 bases at J, with 20 bases in the middle. Germline-derived CDR1 and CDR2 are SGHVS and FQNEAQ. The CDR3 is 16 amino acids. The CDR3 DNA follows: TGTGCCAGCAGCTCCCGAACAGGCGAGGATGGGGAAAAACTGTTTTTT. Translating gives CASSSRTGEDGEKLFF.

Here the CDR3 reads CASSQDERGTSSYEQYF. Here the CDR3 DNA reads TGTGCCAGCAGCCAAGATGAGAGAGGGACTAGCTCCTACGAGCAGTACTTC. V is TRBV4-2 and J is TRBJ2-7; 8 bases fit TRBD2. This CDR3 spans 17 amino acids. Trimming at V came to 0 bases and at J to 0 bases, leaving 7 bases not matched to a gene. CDR1 is LGHNA and CDR2 is YNFKEQ in the germline V gene.

This chain uses TRBV7-9 with TRBJ1-2, with a weak D call TRBD1 (6 bases). Germline V gene sequence: CDR1 SEHNR, CDR2 FQNEAQ (reference sequence). V lost 4 bases to trimming and J lost 5 bases, with 8 bases between them. This CDR3 has 12 residues. The DNA for the CDR3 is TGTGCCAGCAGCTGGGACAAATATGGCTACACCTTC. Encoded protein: CASSWDKYGYTF.

This chain joins TRBV27 and TRBJ2-7; 9 bases map to TRBD1. CDR3 length: 16 residues. CDR1 is MNHEY and CDR2 is SMNVEV in the germline V gene (reference sequence). Trimming took 3 bases from V and 3 from J; bases not matched to a gene: 9. The DNA of the CDR3 is TGTGCCAGCAGTTTTACCGGGACAGGGACCCTCTACGAGCAGTACTTC. Translation gives CASSFTGTGTLYEQYF.

The V gene is TRBV5-4, the J gene TRBJ2-4, with a possible D match to TRBD2 (5 bases). CDR3 size: 14 residues. Germline V gene lookup returns CDR1 SGHNT and CDR2 YYREEE (reference sequence). The V end was cut by 0 bases, the J end by 8 bases, with 12 bases between. CDR3 amino acids: CASSLGGEGHIQYF. CDR3 sequence (DNA): TGTGCCAGCAGCTTGGGGGGAGAGGGCCACATTCAGTACTTC.